This T cell receptor (beta chain) was retrieved from a study of cytomegalovirus exposure and HLA in healthy donors. Findings and limits, study-wide: Several of the most significant clusters appeared, in a later analysis, to be linked to common viral pathogens. It was likely that a cluster of highly shared sequence variants was a sequencing artifact. Analyses of presence and absence presupposed an approximately uniform sequencing depth across donors.

Of note for this clone: What it binds is unknown.

Primers: 60 Vbeta forward and 13 Jbeta reverse. Profiling relied on immunoSEQ multiplex PCR, and the TCRdb table lists in-frame clones only, not all of them. The sample yields around 110,000 clones, 9% to 10% seen once. The donors (healthy individuals) were bone marrow donors. The receptor was derived from a man younger than 45 in good health and CMV-seronegative. Source material: PBMCs.

The CDR3 loop reads CASSAIPGGSNEQYF. CDR3 sequence (DNA): TGTGCCAGCAGCGCCATACCGGGGGGGTCCAACGAGCAGTACTTC. V usage is TRBV7-2 and J usage is TRBJ2-5; TRBD2 agrees at 8 bases. The J call is in doubt because the DNA end fits TRBJ2-7 better. Per the germline V gene, CDR1 is SGHTA and CDR2 is FQGNSA. CDR3 length equals 15 residues.